Shown below are 15 T cell receptor beta chains from a single sample sequenced in a study of cytomegalovirus exposure and HLA in healthy donors listed by TCRdb under 2017. Receptors were amplified or captured by the immunoSEQ multiplex PCR assay. For the multiplex PCR, a mixture combining 60 forward primers for TCR Vbeta segments and 13 reverse primers for TCR Jbeta segments was used. TCRdb took over this immuneACCESS table, retaining in-frame rearrangements with V and J assigned. Such tables are incomplete; in checked studies, under half of the missing clones stem from an unresolved V gene, and the remainder is unexplained. This sample has approximately 190,000 clones in its table, and 75% to 85% of those were observed once. 2.1% of the sample lies in the top ten. The sequencing sample was made of PBMCs. The receptors here all came from a woman between 18 and 29 years old in good health and CMV-seropositive.

The V and J genes are TRBV11-1 and TRBJ2-5; 9 bases match TRBD2. V lost 8 bases to trimming and J lost 5 bases; unmatched junction nucleotides: 9. CDR1 is SGHAT and CDR2 is FQDESV in the germline V gene (reference sequence). This CDR3 contains 14 residues. CDR3 sequence (DNA): TGTGCCAGCGGACCTAGCGGGACGGGGGAGACCCAGTACTTC. The encoded protein is CASGPSGTGETQYF.

The genes are TRBV6-6 and TRBJ2-7; 12 bases are a match to TRBD1. Looked up from germline, CDR1 is MNHNY and CDR2 is SVGAGI (reference sequence). The CDR3 sequence is 15 residues long. The junction had 15 bases not matched to a gene; V was cut back by 6 bases and J by 12 bases. The DNA for the CDR3 is TGTGCCAGCAGCCCTACTGGGACAGGGGGCATCGCGCCGTACGTC. This translates into CASSPTGTGGIAPYV.

The chain joins TRBV15 to TRBJ2-1; D gene uncertain. The V end was cut by 0 bases, the J end by 3 bases, with 3 bases between. Germline V gene sequence: CDR1 LNHNV, CDR2 YYDKDF (reference sequence). This CDR3 has 13 residues. The CDR3 loop is CATSRDYYNEQFF. The CDR3 coding sequence is TGTGCCACCAGCAGAGATTACTACAATGAGCAGTTCTTC. The whole variable domain, filled in from reference TRBV15 and TRBJ2-1, reads DAMVIQNPRYQVTQFGKPVTLSCSQTLNHNVMYWYQQKSSQAPKLLFHYYDKDFNNEADTPDNFQSRRPNTSFCFLDIRSPGLGDTAMYLCATSRDYYNEQFFGPGTRLTVL.

This clone was found a few times. The chain joins TRBV28 to TRBJ1-5; 9 bases map to TRBD1. The CDR3 spans 14 residues. The germline V gene has CDR1 MDHEN and CDR2 SYDVKM. V lost 6 bases to trimming and J lost 6 bases; unmatched junction nucleotides: 6. Written as DNA, the CDR3 is TGTGCCAGCAGGCCGGGACAGGGAAGTCAGCCCCAGCATTTT. As protein: CASRPGQGSQPQHF.

The gene calls are TRBV4-3 and TRBJ1-2; D not resolved. The CDR3 spans 16 residues. Germline V lookup: CDR1 LGHNA, CDR2 YSLEER. The V end was cut by 3 bases, the J end by 1 base, with 15 bases between. The CDR3 region is CASSHSQTLHNYGYTF. The DNA of the CDR3 is TGCGCCAGCAGCCACTCTCAGACACTCCATAACTATGGCTACACCTTC.

The chain carries TRBV7-9 and TRBJ2-1; D is possibly TRBD2 (6 bases). The CDR3 runs 16 residues. Trimming took off 5 bases at V and 3 bases at J, with 17 bases between the two ends. From germline, CDR1 is SEHNR and CDR2 FQNEAQ (reference sequence). The CDR3: CASSRPGAGSYNEQFF. The CDR3 region has the DNA TGTGCCAGCAGCCGACCCGGTGCGGGGAGCTACAATGAGCAGTTCTTC.

The V gene is TRBV5-1, the J gene TRBJ1-2; D remains ambiguous. The CDR3 has 14 residues. Trimming left V 4 bases short and J 7 bases short, with 17 bases between. Germline V gives CDR1 SGHRS, CDR2 YFSETQ. The CDR3: CASSLGGGEAGYTF. CDR3 DNA: TGCGCCAGCAGCCTAGGCGGCGGGGAAGCTGGCTACACCTTC.

J is TRBJ2-2 and V is TRBV5-1; TRBD1 matches at 8 bases. V was clipped by 7 bases and J by 0 bases; unmatched bases: 8. Germline V gene lookup returns CDR1 SGHRS and CDR2 YFSETQ. The CDR3 is 16 residues long. CDR3 region: CASFDGTGPNTGELFF. CDR3 in DNA: TGCGCCAGCTTCGATGGGACAGGTCCGAACACCGGGGAGCTGTTTTTT.

The chain recombines TRBV6-4 with TRBJ2-5; 7 bases align to TRBD1. V was pared by 0 bases and J by 5 bases, with 6 bases of the junction left unmatched. Germline V gene sequence: CDR1 MRHNA, CDR2 SNTAGT. The CDR3 length is 15 residues. The CDR3 nucleotides read TGTGCCAGCAGTGACTCAGACAGGGACGTGGAGACCCAGTACTTC. This gives the protein CASSDSDRDVETQYF.

The CDR3 DNA follows: TGTGCCAGCAGCTTCGTTGGACAGGGGAATTCACCCCTCCACTTT. It specifies CASSFVGQGNSPLHF. The chain has TRBV11-3 and TRBJ1-6; 9 bases fit TRBD1. The CDR3 has 15 residues. V was pared by 3 bases and J by 7 bases, with 4 bases of the junction left unmatched. Germline assignment: CDR1 SGHNT and CDR2 YENEEA.

The chain employs TRBV19 and TRBJ1-5; 7 bases fit TRBD1. The CDR3 is 15 amino acids. The germline CDR1 and CDR2 sequences are LNHDA and SQIVND (reference sequence). V dropped 6 bases and J dropped 4; count of bases not matched to a gene: 9. The CDR3 DNA reads as TGTGCCAGTAGGACTTTAGGGGGCTCGAATCAGCCCCAGCATTTT. It yields the protein CASRTLGGSNQPQHF.

The chain couples TRBV7-9 to TRBJ1-4; D is unclear. The germline V gene encodes CDR1 SEHNR and CDR2 FQNEAQ (reference sequence). The CDR3 sequence is 15 residues long. Trimming left V 5 bases short and J 2 bases short, with 12 bases between. In DNA form, the CDR3 reads TGTGCCAGCAGCCGTAAGATTGGCACTAATGAAAAACTGTTTTTT. Translated, it gives CASSRKIGTNEKLFF.

The count of this clone is one. V usage is TRBV9 and J usage is TRBJ1-1; TRBD1 matches at 8 bases. The CDR3 extends over 15 amino acids. Germline CDR1 is SGDLS and CDR2 is YYNGEE. Germline trimming cut 4 bases from V and 1 base from J; bases unmatched to any gene: 6. CDR3 amino acids: CASSPRTGKNTEAFF. The CDR3 DNA reads as TGTGCCAGCAGCCCCCGGACAGGGAAGAACACTGAAGCTTTCTTT. Filled out from reference TRBV9 and TRBJ1-1, the complete variable domain reads DSGVTQTPKHLITATGQRVTLRCSPRSGDLSVYWYQQSLDQGLQFLIQYYNGEERAKGNILERFSAQQFPDLHSELNLSSLELGDSALYFCASSPRTGKNTEAFFGQGTRLTVV.

The DNA for the CDR3 is TGCGCCAGCAGCCAGCCCGGGCGGGACAGGGGATCCGAGCAGTACTTC. Protein: CASSQPGRDRGSEQYF. The chain joins TRBV4-1 to TRBJ2-7, with TRBD1 matching over 10 bases. V was clipped by 3 bases and J by 6 bases; unmatched bases: 11. The CDR3 is made up of 16 amino acids. Germline lookup yields CDR1 MGHRA and CDR2 YSYEKL.

The chain joins TRBV6-5 to TRBJ1-3; TRBD1 is a possible D gene (5 bases). The CDR3 is made up of 15 amino acids. CDR1 MNHEY and CDR2 SVGAGI come from the germline V gene. V lost 3 bases, J lost 4 bases, and 13 bases lay in between. CDR3 loop: CASSYTSGYGNTIYF. CDR3 sequence (DNA): TGTGCCAGCAGTTATACCTCAGGGTACGGAAACACCATATATTTT.